This record covers a single TCR beta chain. These data originate in a study of OX40 agonist ivuxolimab in advanced cancers. Study-level information: The patients' treatment was ivuxolimab, an agonistic anti-OX40 (CD134) antibody.

Per germline, CDR1 MNHEY and CDR2 SVGAGI. The germline V and J ends were trimmed by 3 bases and 4 bases, with 19 bases remaining between them. The CDR3 has 16 residues. Produced via immunoSEQ multiplex PCR; TCRdb's table is partial and in-frame only. Of around 26,000 clones detected, approximately 80% appear once; the ten largest clones hold roughly 32%. V is TRBV6-5 and J is TRBJ2-7, with D perhaps given as TRBD1 or TRBD2 (5 bases each). The source is an adult with an advanced solid tumor such as melanoma, head and neck, liver or kidney cancer. The source material was CD4+ or CD8+ T cells sorted from blood, sampled in a trial of the OX40 agonist ivuxolimab. CDR3 region: CASSYGSGHGLYEQYF. The DNA of the CDR3 is TGTGCCAGCAGTTATGGTAGTGGACACGGACTTTACGAGCAGTACTTC.